Below, 20 T cell receptor beta chains from the same sample are listed, as sequenced in a study of naive and memory T cell subsets (dated by TCRdb to the late 2010s). What the work shows at the level of the full study, not this receptor alone: Naive repertoires, especially CD8, contained a few larger clonotypes, possibly memory cells re-expressing CD45RA.

These TCRs' antigens remain unknown. Library preparation was by UMI-ligation and nested PCR. Sequenced on an Illumina MiSeq. An equimolar mix of two oligonucleotides covering both TRBC1 and TRBC2 was used as the beta constant-region primer. Four rounds of PCR, combining the SP2 primer with nested alpha and beta constant-region primers, were used to amplify the ligated cDNA. TCRdb handled the public reads itself, with Q25 trimming in fastp and clone calling in MiXCR, and kept productive beta chains. One record per CDR3 amino acid sequence lists the most common genes and DNA. This sample gives 150,000 or so distinct CDR3 sequences in total; roughly 23% of them show up just once. The top ten hold approximately 0.1% of the sample. The sequenced sample was naive CD4+ T cells from blood. The cell subset or site label here, explained by the study, means: naive T cells, CD45RA high CD27+. These receptors all stem from a human donor in good health.

V and J are TRBV12-3 or TRBV12-4 and TRBJ2-1; 9 bases are shared with TRBD1. The CDR3 is 14 residues long. V trimming: 8 bases; J trimming: 5 bases; junction bases outside the gene matches: 7. CDR3 in DNA: TGTGCCAGCCTACTTGGACAGGGGCACAATGAGCAGTTCTTC. Its translation: CASLLGQGHNEQFF.

The chain has TRBV19 and TRBJ1-5; tentatively, D is TRBD1 (5 bases). V lost 7 bases to trimming and J lost 7 bases, with 23 bases between them. The CDR3 has 16 residues. CDR1 and CDR2 from the germline V gene are LNHDA and SQIVND (reference sequence). The CDR3 sequence: CASTIGAGVSGQPQHF. CDR3 sequence (DNA): TGTGCCAGTACCATAGGGGCAGGAGTCTCTGGCCAGCCCCAGCATTTT. The complete variable domain, with remaining parts taken from reference TRBV19 and TRBJ1-5, reads DGGITQSPKYLFRKEGQNVTLSCEQNLNHDAMYWYRQDPGQGLRLIYYSQIVNDFQKGDIAEGYSVSREKKESFPLTVTSAQKNPTAFYLCASTIGAGVSGQPQHFGDGTRLSIL.

Only a few counts were recorded for this clonotype. V and J are TRBV27 and TRBJ2-3; D gene unclear. Germline CDR1 reads MNHEY; CDR2 reads SMNVEV (reference sequence). The CDR3 is 14 amino acids. With 0 bases removed from V and 1 base from J, the gap between germline ends came to 5 bases. CDR3: CASSLSWGTDTQYF. CDR3 bases: TGTGCCAGCAGTTTATCATGGGGCACAGATACGCAGTATTTT.

The chain uses TRBV5-1 and TRBJ2-1; D possibly matches TRBD1 or TRBD2 (7 bases each). With 4 bases removed from V and 5 bases from J, the gap between germline ends came to 16 bases. CDR1 and CDR2 (germline): SGHRS, YFSETQ. The CDR3 sequence is 15 residues long. This chain's CDR3 is CASSRGGTVNNEQFF. CDR3 in DNA: TGCGCCAGCAGCCGGGGAGGGACAGTCAACAATGAGCAGTTCTTC.

V usage is TRBV5-1 and J usage is TRBJ1-1; 7 nucleotides match TRBD1. V was pared by 4 bases and J by 5 bases, with 8 bases of the junction left unmatched. CDR1 and CDR2 (germline): SGHRS, YFSETQ. The CDR3 is made up of 14 amino acids. This CDR3 reads CASSPTTGKTEAFF. In DNA, the CDR3 is TGCGCCAGCAGCCCAACGACAGGGAAGACTGAAGCTTTCTTT.

This chain connects TRBV12-3 or TRBV12-4 to TRBJ2-1; D possibly corresponds to TRBD2 (5 bases). V was pared by 0 bases and J by 9 bases, with 12 bases between. This CDR3 comprises 14 residues. The CDR3 region is CASSLAHFRGEQFF. CDR3 sequence (DNA): TGTGCCAGCAGTTTAGCGCATTTTCGGGGTGAGCAGTTCTTC.

In its sample, this clonotype was seen a few times. This rearrangement joins TRBV4-3 to TRBJ2-3; the D gene could be TRBD1 or TRBD2 (5 bases each). Deletions cut 0 bases from V and 3 bases from J, with 22 bases between. Germline V CDR1 and CDR2: LGHNA, YSLEER. This CDR3 has 19 residues. This chain's CDR3 is CASSQDVRRGRVWTDTQYF. CDR3 bases: TGCGCCAGCAGCCAAGATGTACGTCGGGGCAGGGTGTGGACAGATACGCAGTATTTT.

The V gene is TRBV20-1, the J gene TRBJ2-7; 8 positions match TRBD2. The V gene's germline CDR1 is DFQATT and CDR2 SNEGSKA (reference sequence). After removal of 3 bases from V and 4 bases from J, the junction contained 14 bases not matched to a gene. The CDR3 has 16 amino acids. The CDR3 loop reads CSASRPGGGLVYEQYF. CDR3 nucleotides: TGCAGTGCTAGCCGACCCGGGGGGGGGCTGGTATACGAGCAGTACTTC.

The J gene is TRBJ2-3, the V gene TRBV15; 9 bases line up with TRBD2. V was clipped by 0 bases and J by 5 bases; unmatched bases: 6. Germline assignment: CDR1 LNHNV and CDR2 YYDKDF (reference sequence). The CDR3 is 16 residues long. CDR3 region: CATSRDWSSGGDTQYF. As DNA, the CDR3 is TGTGCCACCAGCAGAGATTGGAGTAGCGGGGGAGATACGCAGTATTTT.

This clonotype turned up a few times. This chain uses TRBV5-1 with TRBJ2-5; TRBD1 might be the D (5 bases). The CDR3 consists of 13 residues. Looked up from germline, CDR1 is SGHRS and CDR2 is YFSETQ. V was clipped by 1 base and J by 2 bases, with 6 bases between them. The CDR3, as DNA: TGCGCCAGCAGCTTGTACAGGCAAGAGACCCAGTACTTC. Its translation: CASSLYRQETQYF. The variable domain in full, with the rest retrieved from reference TRBV5-1 and TRBJ2-5, is KAGVTQTPRYLIKTRGQQVTLSCSPISGHRSVSWYQQTPGQGLQFLFEYFSETQRNKGNFPGRFSGRQFSNSRSEMNVSTLELGDSALYLCASSLYRQETQYFGPGTRLLVL.

This clonotype was observed a handful of times. The chain has TRBV29-1 and TRBJ1-2; no firm D call. Germline V CDR1 and CDR2: SQVTM, ANQGSEA. This CDR3 comprises 12 residues. The germline V and J ends were trimmed by 4 bases and 8 bases, with 14 bases remaining between them. CDR3 in DNA: TGCAGCGTTGTCGGGCAGGCCAACGGCTACACCTTC. This sequence encodes CSVVGQANGYTF.

The chain joins TRBV6-5 to TRBJ1-6; D might be TRBD1 (5 bases). The CDR3 length is 12 residues. CDR1 and CDR2 (germline): MNHEY, SVGAGI. V was shortened by 6 bases and J by 9 bases, with 9 bases between the two germline ends. The CDR3 DNA follows: TGTGCCAGCAGGCAGGGCGGTTCACCCCTCCACTTT. Protein: CASRQGGSPLHF.

The chain combines TRBV6-5 with TRBJ2-2; D remains unclear. V lost 0 bases and J 0 bases, leaving 14 bases between the germline ends. The germline V gene encodes CDR1 MNHEY and CDR2 SVGAGI. The CDR3 has 18 amino acids. The chain's CDR3 is CASSYSLPRHSNTGELFF. DNA of the CDR3: TGTGCCAGCAGTTACTCTTTACCGCGCCACTCGAACACCGGGGAGCTGTTTTTT.

This clonotype was picked up a small number of times. V usage is TRBV29-1 and J usage is TRBJ1-1, with D unresolved. Germline lookup yields CDR1 SQVTM and CDR2 ANQGSEA. The CDR3 totals 12 residues. The CDR3 protein is CTLRRQNTEAFF. Written as DNA, the CDR3 is TGCACACTGAGACGGCAGAACACTGAAGCTTTCTTT.

The chain couples TRBV7-9 to TRBJ2-3, with D maybe TRBD2 (6 bases). The germline gives CDR1 SEHNR, CDR2 FQNEAQ (reference sequence). The CDR3 is 14 residues long. Trimming pared 5 bases from V and 2 bases from J, leaving 11 bases between. The CDR3 protein is CASSPRGITDTQYF. CDR3 DNA sequence: TGTGCCAGCAGCCCGCGGGGAATCACAGATACGCAGTATTTT.

The rearrangement joins TRBV12-5 to TRBJ1-2; maybe TRBD1 (6 bases). V dropped 1 base and J dropped 4 bases, with 10 bases sitting between them. CDR3 length: 14 amino acids. Germline-derived CDR1 and CDR2 are LGHNT and FRNRAP. CDR3 sequence: CASGLGQAPYGYTF. As DNA, the CDR3 is TGTGCTAGTGGTTTGGGACAGGCCCCCTATGGCTACACCTTC.

This chain connects TRBV5-1 to TRBJ2-6; D is possibly TRBD1 (5 bases). V lost 5 bases to trimming and J lost 0 bases, with 9 bases between them. The CDR3 is 15 residues long. The germline CDR1 and CDR2 sequences are SGHRS and YFSETQ. The DNA of the CDR3 is TGCGCCAGCAGTCGACAGAGCTCTGGGGCCAACGTCCTGACTTTC. It encodes CASSRQSSGANVLTF.

This clonotype was detected a few times. The chain uses TRBV9 and TRBJ2-3; TRBD1 might be the D (5 bases). Germline V CDR1 and CDR2: SGDLS, YYNGEE. CDR3 size: 13 residues. V lost 0 bases to trimming and J lost 8 bases, with 10 bases between them. The CDR3 region has the DNA TGTGCCAGCAGCGTAGATAGGGGCCCTACGCAGTATTTT. Protein: CASSVDRGPTQYF.

V usage is TRBV24-1 and J usage is TRBJ1-1, with D uncertain. Germline V gene sequence: CDR1 KGHDR, CDR2 SFDVKD. The V and J ends lost 9 bases and 0 bases respectively, with 16 bases between them. The CDR3 has 15 residues. The CDR3 bases are TGTGCCACCCCACTGCGATGGCCAATGAACACTGAAGCTTTCTTT. Protein sequence: CATPLRWPMNTEAFF.

This clonotype was detected ten times or more. V usage is TRBV10-2 and J usage is TRBJ1-2; D unresolved. CDR1 is WSHSY and CDR2 is SAAADI in the germline V gene. The CDR3 is 14 residues long. Trimming shortened V by 3 bases and J by 5 bases, and 13 bases separated the two germline ends. The CDR3 coding sequence is TGCGCCAGCAGTGAAATGGCAGGTCCATATGGCTACACCTTC. This encodes CASSEMAGPYGYTF.